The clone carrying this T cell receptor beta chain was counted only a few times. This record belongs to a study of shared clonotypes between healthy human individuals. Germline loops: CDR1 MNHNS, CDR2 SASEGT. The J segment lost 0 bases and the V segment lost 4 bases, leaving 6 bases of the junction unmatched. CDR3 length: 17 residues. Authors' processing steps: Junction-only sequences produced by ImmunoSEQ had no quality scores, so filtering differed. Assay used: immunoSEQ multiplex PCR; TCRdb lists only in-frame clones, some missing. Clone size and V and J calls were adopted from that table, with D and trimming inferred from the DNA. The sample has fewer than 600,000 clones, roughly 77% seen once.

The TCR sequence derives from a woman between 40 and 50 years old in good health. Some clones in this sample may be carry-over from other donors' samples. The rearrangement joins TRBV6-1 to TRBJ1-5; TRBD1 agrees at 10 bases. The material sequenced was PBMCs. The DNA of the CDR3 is TGTGCCAGCAGTGCCGGGACAGGGGTGAGTAGCAATCAGCCCCAGCATTTT. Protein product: CASSAGTGVSSNQPQHF.